This T cell receptor (beta chain) was profiled in a study of OX40 agonist ivuxolimab in advanced cancers. Study details: Patients treated during dose escalation were battling hepatocellular carcinoma, melanoma, renal cell or head and neck cancer.

Overall study results and limits: Expansion of clones was among the lowest in partial responders at 0.1-3.0 mg/kg.

Method: immunoSEQ multiplex PCR; TCRdb's copy keeps in-frame clones and lacks some. The table lists around 80,000 clones, over 75% of them singletons. As concerns this clone: Antigen unknown.

The V end lost 0 bases, the J end lost 0 bases, and 11 bases lay between the germline ends. The CDR3 loop spans 16 amino acids. Germline V gene sequence: CDR1 KGHSH, CDR2 LQKENI. Sequenced material: CD4+ or CD8+ T cells sorted from blood, taken in a trial of the OX40 agonist ivuxolimab. The chain recombines TRBV18 with TRBJ2-5; D not certain. The clonotype was recovered from an adult with an advanced solid tumor such as melanoma, head and neck, liver or kidney cancer. The CDR3 reads CASSPPNFRYQETQYF. Here the CDR3 DNA reads TGTGCCAGCTCACCACCGAATTTCCGGTACCAAGAGACCCAGTACTTC.